This T cell receptor beta chain was sequenced during a study of T cells in Graves' hyperthyroidism and ophthalmopathy. Study overall: Peripheral blood draws took place at initial diagnosis, ahead of any treatment.

This clonotype showed up many times. What it recognizes is unknown. For the diagnoses, clinical symptoms, serum thyroxine and TRAb, thyroid ultrasound and orbital computed tomography were used. Amplified TCR beta CDR3 regions derived from RNA transcripts. RT-PCR in the first round (using the HTBI primer set) targeted the TCR CDR3. Via MiXCR, TCRdb re-called the multiplex PCR reads, giving one row per CDR3 protein. The sample carries 35,000 to 45,000 distinct CDR3 sequences, 49% recorded once. Per germline, CDR1 SGHKS and CDR2 YYEKEE (reference sequence). The CDR3 is 17 amino acids. V was clipped by 3 bases and J by 1 base; unmatched bases: 12. Points from the study as a whole: Researchers report that a 13 V-J model separated ophthalmopathy from stable hyperthyroidism.

The source of this sequence is a woman in her fifties or sixties with Graves' hyperthyroidism that later progressed to Graves' ophthalmopathy. The chain recombines TRBV5-5 with TRBJ1-1, with TRBD1 identical over 7 bases. Sequenced input: blood. The CDR3 region has the DNA TGTGCCAGCAGCTCAGAGGGGCGAGGGGGCTGGAACACTGAAGCTTTCTTT. It is translated as CASSSEGRGGWNTEAFF.